This T cell receptor (beta chain) appears in the sequencing data of a study of regulatory T cells in long-lasting Graves disease. On the study more broadly: Over 5 years on antithyroid drugs plus positive TSH receptor antibodies marked Graves' disease as persistent.

TCR beta libraries were built with iRepertoire HTBI primers and Arm-PCR of CDR3 regions. Via MiXCR, TCRdb re-called the multiplex PCR reads, giving one row per CDR3 protein. The data contain more than 650,000 distinct CDR3 sequences, 25% to 30% of them seen just once; the ten biggest clones take up about 40%. This clonotype occurred a few times. Sample time point: persistent/refractory GD, antithyroid drugs over 5 years with positive TRAb. The authors made the TCR library using RNA they extracted from PBMCs. V was pared by 10 bases and J by 1 base, with 10 bases of the junction left unmatched. Germline V gene lookup returns CDR1 ENHRY and CDR2 SYGVKD. The CDR3 contains 15 residues.

The sequence was obtained from a female donor with Graves disease. The sample was peripheral blood mononuclear cells (PBMCs), taken when the disease was refractory, from a patient treated with antithyroid drugs. The chain joins TRBV10-3 to TRBJ1-1; 9 nucleotides line up with TRBD1. DNA for the CDR3: TGTGCCACCCAACCGGGACAGGGCCCGAACACTGAAGCTTTCTTT. It encodes CATQPGQGPNTEAFF.